This TCR beta chain was recorded in a study of OX40 agonist ivuxolimab in advanced cancers. Across the whole study: Partial responses occurred in three patients (one hepatocellular carcinoma, two cutaneous melanoma). Study-level points and caveats: It was not determined which antigens were specifically recognized by the peripheral T cells that had undergone clonal expansion. Clonal expansion from baseline to week 6 occurred in both CD4+ and CD8+ T cells. Low clonal expansion, among the lowest seen, marked partial responders at 0.1-3.0 mg/kg.

A word on this clone: The antigen is undetermined.

Germline V CDR1 and CDR2: SGDLS, YYNGEE. The junction had 6 bases not matched to a gene; V was cut back by 0 bases and J by 3 bases. There are 15 residues in the CDR3. TCRdb's copy holds only in-frame clones and misses some; the assay was immunoSEQ multiplex PCR. Here the sample spans about 76,000 clones, under 90% being singletons. The chain has TRBV9 and TRBJ2-7, with 7 positions matching TRBD2. This clonotype was obtained from an adult with an advanced solid tumor such as melanoma, head and neck, liver or kidney cancer. This sample comprised CD4+ or CD8+ T cells sorted from blood, obtained in a trial of the OX40 agonist ivuxolimab. CDR3 DNA: TGTGCCAGCAGCGTAGAGGGGACTAATTACTACGAGCAGTACTTC. Translated: CASSVEGTNYYEQYF.